These 19 T cell receptor beta chains came from one sample sequenced in a study of T cells in Graves' hyperthyroidism and ophthalmopathy. TCR beta CDR3 region amplification was performed from RNA transcripts. The study used the HTBI primer set for a first-round RT-PCR of the TCR CDR3. Via MiXCR, TCRdb re-called the multiplex PCR reads, giving one row per CDR3 protein. The sample holds 250,000 to 300,000 distinct CDR3 sequences, about 15% seen once. The sequencing sample was made of blood. All receptors derive from a woman in her 40s with Graves' hyperthyroidism that later progressed to Graves' ophthalmopathy.

Many counts were recorded for this clonotype. The chain couples TRBV7-6 to TRBJ2-2; 7 bases are a match to TRBD2. The germline gives CDR1 SGHVS, CDR2 FNYEAQ. The CDR3 totals 16 residues. Trimming cost V 5 bases and J 5 bases; bases outside gene matches: 11. CDR3: CASSGRGRGKTGELFF. CDR3 DNA sequence: TGTGCCAGCAGCGGACGTGGGCGGGGGAAGACCGGGGAGCTGTTTTTT.

This clonotype was seen at least ten times. V is TRBV28 and J is TRBJ2-5, with 7 bases aligning to TRBD2. The CDR3 sequence is 14 residues long. V lost 5 bases, J lost 2 bases, and 5 bases stayed unmatched. Germline CDR1 and CDR2: MDHEN and SYDVKM. CDR3 in DNA: TGTGCCAGCAGTCACCTAGCGGATCAAGAGACCCAGTACTTC. Translation: CASSHLADQETQYF.

Notes on this clonotype: A much more abundant neighbour one base away suggests this may be a read error. The genes are TRBV6-2 or TRBV6-3 and TRBJ2-2; D assignment may be TRBD1 or TRBD2 (6 bases each). Germline loops: CDR1 MNHEY, CDR2 SVGEGT. The CDR3 runs to 15 residues. The CDR3 sequence: CASRNGGLNTGGLFF. Written as DNA, the CDR3 is TGTGCCAGCAGGAACGGGGGCCTTAACACCGGGGGGCTGTTTTTT.

This clonotype was counted only a few times. The chain carries TRBV6-1 and TRBJ2-7; tentative D call: TRBD1 (5 bases). The CDR3 covers 18 residues. Trimming pared 6 bases from V and 2 bases from J, leaving 26 bases between. CDR1 MNHNS and CDR2 SASEGT come from the germline V gene. The CDR3 nucleotides read TGTGCCAGCAGCCCCCCCCCAGGGCGGCACATATACGCCTACGAGCAGTACTTC. Protein sequence: CASSPPPGRHIYAYEQYF.

This clonotype was picked up many times. The V gene is TRBV4-1, the J gene TRBJ2-1; TRBD2 matches 7 bases. The CDR3 is 14 amino acids. Per germline, CDR1 MGHRA and CDR2 YSYEKL. Trimming at V came to 6 bases and at J to 10 bases, leaving 12 bases not matched to a gene. As DNA, the CDR3 is TGCGCCAGCAGTCACATACCGGGACTAAAAGAGCAGTTCTTC. It specifies CASSHIPGLKEQFF.

The rearrangement uses TRBV2 and TRBJ2-7; 7 bases are shared with TRBD1. Trimming took 8 bases from V and 6 from J; bases not matched to a gene: 16. Germline V gene lookup returns CDR1 SNHLY and CDR2 FYNNEI. This CDR3 comprises 15 residues. The CDR3 loop is CASQGVQTVDREQYF. DNA for the CDR3: TGTGCCAGCCAGGGGGTTCAGACAGTAGACCGCGAGCAGTACTTC.

This clonotype has ten or more counts. This rearrangement joins TRBV9 to TRBJ1-4; the D is unclear. CDR1 is SGDLS, CDR2 YYNGEE, per germline. The CDR3 is made up of 13 amino acids. The V end lost 8 bases, the J end lost 0 bases, and 8 bases lay between the germline ends. CDR3 amino acids: CASSGATNEKLFF. CDR3 nucleotides: TGTGCCAGTTCGGGTGCAACTAATGAAAAACTGTTTTTT.

Ten or more counts support this clonotype. The rearrangement joins TRBV3-1 to TRBJ1-5, with D unclear. The V gene lost 1 base and the J gene lost 5 bases, with 18 bases spanning the gap. The CDR3 loop spans 17 amino acids. Germline CDR1 and CDR2: LGHDT and YNNKEL (reference sequence). Here the CDR3 reads CASSQGFLGSVDQPQHF. In DNA form, the CDR3 reads TGTGCCAGCAGCCAAGGGTTCTTGGGGTCTGTAGATCAGCCCCAGCATTTT. Complete variable domain (other parts from reference TRBV3-1 and TRBJ1-5): DTAVSQTPKYLVTQMGNDKSIKCEQNLGHDTMYWYKQDSKKFLKIMFSYNNKELIINETVPNRFSPKSPDKAHLNLHINSLELGDSAVYFCASSQGFLGSVDQPQHFGDGTRLSIL.

This clonotype has a count of ten or more. The chain links TRBV6-1 to TRBJ2-5, with 9 bases aligning to TRBD2. This CDR3 is built from 17 residues. CDR1 is MNHNS and CDR2 is SASEGT in the germline V gene. With V trimmed by 5 bases and J by 4 bases, 14 bases remained unmatched. This CDR3 is CASSHLRVAGEVETQYF. The CDR3 DNA follows: TGTGCCAGCAGTCACCTTCGAGTAGCGGGAGAAGTAGAGACCCAGTACTTC.

This clonotype was counted ten times or more. The chain carries TRBV28 and TRBJ2-1; tentatively, D is TRBD1 (5 bases). CDR1 is MDHEN and CDR2 is SYDVKM in the germline V gene. The CDR3 loop spans 17 amino acids. The ends were cut back, 5 bases at V and 7 bases at J, with 24 bases in the middle. The CDR3, as DNA: TGTGCCAGCAGTCCCCTTGTAAGACAGAGCCTCCGGAATGAGCAGTTCTTC. This translates into CASSPLVRQSLRNEQFF.

This clonotype has at least ten counts. The gene calls are TRBV27 and TRBJ2-1; D is unclear. Germline values: CDR1 MNHEY, CDR2 SMNVEV (reference sequence). Trimming removed 3 bases at V and 6 bases at J, with 9 bases between. The length of the CDR3 is 13 residues. DNA for the CDR3: TGTGCCAGCAGTTTGTCCAGTATCAATGAGCAGTTCTTC. Amino acids: CASSLSSINEQFF.

This clonotype was seen many times. The chain uses TRBV19 and TRBJ2-1; 9 nucleotides align to TRBD2. The CDR3 runs 19 residues. Trimming cost V 3 bases and J 0 bases; bases outside gene matches: 12. Germline CDR1 and CDR2: LNHDA and SQIVND (reference sequence). The CDR3 DNA is TGTGCCAGTAGTATGGTGGGACTAGCTATGGGGTTCTCCTACAATGAGCAGTTCTTC. Protein: CASSMVGLAMGFSYNEQFF.

At least ten counts were recorded for this clonotype. The chain joins TRBV6-2 or TRBV6-3 to TRBJ2-6, with D possibly matching TRBD1 (6 bases). This CDR3 contains 19 residues. The V gene lost 2 bases and the J gene lost 0 bases, with 17 bases spanning the gap. The germline gives CDR1 MNHEY, CDR2 SVGEGT. The CDR3 protein is CASSYQATGYPSGANVLTF. The DNA of the CDR3 is TGTGCCAGCAGTTACCAAGCAACAGGGTACCCCTCTGGGGCCAACGTCCTGACTTTC.

This clonotype was detected ten times or more. The V call is TRBV20-1, the J call TRBJ2-1, with 12 bases matching TRBD2. The CDR3 length is 15 residues. Germline CDR1 DFQATT, CDR2 SNEGSKA (reference sequence). Unmatched junction bases numbered 9, after V lost 3 bases and J lost 9 bases. CDR3 coding DNA: TGCAGTGCTAGCCCTAGCGGGAGGGCCAATGTTGAGCAGTTCTTC. Its protein product is CSASPSGRANVEQFF.

The rearrangement uses TRBV11-3 and TRBJ1-4; D gene uncertain. Germline loops: CDR1 SGHNT, CDR2 YENEEA. V was cut by 0 bases and J by 6 bases, with 8 bases left in between. This CDR3 comprises 14 residues. In DNA form, the CDR3 reads TGTGCCAGCAGCTTAGATCCCTCGGATGAAAAACTGTTTTTT. Translation: CASSLDPSDEKLFF.

The chain has TRBV5-5 and TRBJ1-1; D ambiguous. Germline CDR1 reads SGHKS; CDR2 reads YYEKEE (reference sequence). This CDR3 is built from 13 residues. V lost 0 bases, J lost 9 bases, and 12 bases lay in between. The CDR3 DNA follows: TGTGCCAGCAGCTTGGCTGGAGATCCTCAAGCTTTCTTT. Translated: CASSLAGDPQAFF.

This clonotype was found many times. The rearrangement uses TRBV12-3 or TRBV12-4 and TRBJ2-3; D ambiguous. The CDR3 length is 16 residues. V was trimmed by 3 bases and J by 0 bases, leaving 13 bases between them. The CDR3 here is CASSFPTRSSTDTQYF. As DNA, the CDR3 is TGTGCCAGCAGTTTCCCCACAAGATCTAGCACAGATACGCAGTATTTT.

This clonotype was counted at least ten times. A junction end diverges from the germline sequence, so it may reflect a read error. The V and J genes are TRBV27 and TRBJ2-4, with TRBD1 matching 9 bases. Germline values: CDR1 MNHEY, CDR2 SMNVEV (reference sequence). The CDR3 is made up of 15 amino acids. The CDR3 DNA sequence: TGTGCCAGCAGTCGTATAGGACAGGGGAAAAACATCCAGTACTTC. This sequence encodes CASSRIGQGKNIQYF.

This clonotype was picked up many times. The chain recombines TRBV11-3 with TRBJ2-1, with 15 bases aligning to TRBD2. The germline V gene has CDR1 SGHNT and CDR2 YENEEA. J was trimmed by 11 bases and V by 5 bases; bases with no gene match: 7. This CDR3 is built from 15 residues. CDR3 sequence reads: CASSLGLAGGIQQFF. CDR3 nucleotide sequence: TGTGCCAGCAGCCTTGGACTAGCGGGAGGGATTCAGCAGTTCTTC.